Below, one TCR beta chain is given with its context. With V trimmed by 8 bases and J by 2 bases, 10 bases remained unmatched. The CDR3 consists of 15 residues. The germline V gene has CDR1 MNHNS and CDR2 SASEGT. These data originate in a study of cytomegalovirus exposure and HLA in healthy donors. Produced via immunoSEQ multiplex PCR; TCRdb's table is partial and in-frame only. The sample lists 73,000 or so clones; over 90% were seen once. The TCR comes from a woman aged 18-29 years in good health and CMV-seropositive. Sequenced material: PBMCs. The chain has TRBV6-1 and TRBJ2-3, with 7 bases aligning to TRBD2. The chain's CDR3 is CASGRVAEVTDTQYF. The CDR3 coding sequence is TGTGCCAGCGGGAGGGTAGCGGAGGTCACAGATACGCAGTATTTT.